Sequencing of this TCR beta chain was carried out in a study of PD-1 blockade in mismatch repair-deficient tumors. Study at large: Patients had eleven to twelve mismatch repair-deficient cancer types, all previously treated and progressing.

PCR or immunohistochemistry showed mismatch repair deficiency in every enrolled patient. TCR sequencing covered a few patients who responded to pembrolizumab. Turning to this clone: Its target is not known.

Sequenced by immunoSEQ multiplex PCR; TCRdb stores in-frame clones only, minus some. The table shows fewer than 50,000 clones, with roughly 83% occurring only once. CDR3 length: 16 residues. Unmatched junction bases numbered 8, after V lost 3 bases and J lost 3 bases. Germline values: CDR1 MRHNA, CDR2 SNTAGT. Study results and limitations: Rapid post-treatment expansion, then contraction, generally preceding radiologic response, marked tumor-resident clones.

This TCR came from an adult with mismatch repair-deficient cancer. Sample: peripheral blood, taken 4 weeks after starting pembrolizumab. V gene TRBV6-4 combines with J gene TRBJ2-1, with 7 bases lining up with TRBD2. The CDR3 region has the DNA TGTGCCAGCAGTGAAACGGCGGGAGAGGGCTACAATGAGCAGTTCTTC. Its protein is CASSETAGEGYNEQFF.